This T cell receptor (beta chain) derives from a study of shared clonotypes between healthy human individuals. Study conclusions and caveats: A few donors shared 4.5% to 6.5% of their naive CD4 clonotypes.

Only in-frame clones appear in the TCRdb table, and some are missing; sequencing was by immunoSEQ multiplex PCR. This table has 2 million to 2.5 million clones, about 95% appearing once. CDR1 and CDR2 (germline): SGDLS, YYNGEE. The V end lost 2 bases, the J end lost 2 bases, and 8 bases lay between the germline ends. CDR3 length equals 13 residues. Note on this clone: Its matching antigen is unknown. In the same sample, other DNA sequences code for this CDR3.

Terminally differentiated effector memory CD45RA+ cells were left out of the naive CD8 fraction, which was CD45RO-negative and positively selected for CCR7. V and J are TRBV9 and TRBJ2-7, with a weak D call TRBD2 (6 bases). The specimen was naive CD8+ T cells sorted from blood. This TCR was sampled from a man between 18 and 29 years old in good health. Here the CDR3 DNA reads TGTGCCAGCAGCGTTGGAGGGACCTACGAGCAGTACTTC. This codes for CASSVGGTYEQYF.